This record concerns one T cell receptor (beta chain) sequence. Original processing methods: Estimates of nucleated cell counts were drawn from the amplification of reference gene primers. Clones were sequenced by immunoSEQ multiplex PCR, and TCRdb holds only the in-frame ones, with some missing. V and J calls and clone size come straight from that table; D and trimming were deduced from the DNA. The repertoire includes tens of thousands of clones, around 84% of them detected once, and roughly 25% sits in the top ten. This entry belongs to a study of blood T cell repertoires in COVID-19. Study context: The origin of the acute and convalescent COVID-19 samples was the United States, Italy and Spain. PBMCs, B-cell-depleted T cells, or T cells were the source of the cDNA or gDNA that made up the material.

The TCR comes from a man between 60 and 70 years old with acute or convalescent COVID-19. Input material: peripheral blood.

CDR3 bases: TGTGCCAGCAGCTTTCAATACACCTACGAGCAGTACTTC. Amino acid sequence: CASSFQYTYEQYF. The chain recombines TRBV7-9 with TRBJ2-7, with no clear D. CDR1 and CDR2 from the germline V gene are SEHNR and FQNEAQ (reference sequence). The CDR3 is made up of 13 amino acids. With 3 bases removed from V and 2 bases from J, the gap between germline ends came to 8 bases.